The 15 T cell receptor beta chains below all came from one sample that was sequenced in a study of OX40 agonist ivuxolimab in advanced cancers. Measured with immunoSEQ multiplex PCR; TCRdb has only the in-frame clones, and not every one. The sample includes about 32,000 clones, 84% of them seen just once. Sequencing used CD4+ or CD8+ T cells sorted from blood, obtained in a trial of the OX40 agonist ivuxolimab. Receptor source: an adult with an advanced solid tumor such as melanoma, head and neck, liver or kidney cancer.

The V gene is TRBV27, the J gene TRBJ1-5; possible D gene TRBD1, 5 bases. V gave up 4 bases and J gave up 15 bases, with 19 bases separating them. CDR3 length equals 13 residues. CDR1 MNHEY and CDR2 SMNVEV come from the germline V gene (reference sequence). The DNA of the CDR3 is TGTGCCAGCAGTTCTGACGGGGGGAGCCCGTGGCATTTT. Its translation: CASSSDGGSPWHF.

This sequence joins TRBV28 and TRBJ2-1; 7 nucleotides match TRBD1. Germline V gene data show CDR1 as MDHEN and CDR2 as SYDVKM. The CDR3 length is 16 residues. Unmatched junction bases numbered 12, after V lost 6 bases and J lost 4 bases. For the CDR3, the DNA is TGTGCCAGCAGGGACACAGGGGAAGGTTCGTACAATGAGCAGTTCTTC. Its protein product is CASRDTGEGSYNEQFF.

The chain joins TRBV6-5 to TRBJ1-2; 7 bases are a match to TRBD1. J was trimmed by 4 bases and V by 5 bases; bases with no gene match: 4. The length of the CDR3 is 13 residues. CDR1 and CDR2 from the germline V gene are MNHEY and SVGAGI. The DNA for the CDR3 is TGTGCCAGCAGTCAGGGACAGTCCTATGGCTACACCTTC. This translates into CASSQGQSYGYTF.

The gene calls are TRBV9 and TRBJ2-5; 13 bases are a match to TRBD2. The J call may be mistaken, given a closer DNA end match to TRBJ2-7. The germline V gene encodes CDR1 SGDLS and CDR2 YYNGEE. This CDR3 is built from 15 residues. CDR3 amino acids: CASSLGTSGAYEQYF. The CDR3, as DNA: TGTGCCAGCAGCTTGGGGACTAGCGGGGCGTACGAGCAGTACTTC.

The V and J genes are TRBV28 and TRBJ1-1; D is possibly TRBD1 (6 bases). The CDR3 sequence is 15 residues long. The germline gives CDR1 MDHEN, CDR2 SYDVKM. The V end was cut by 3 bases, the J end by 4 bases, with 15 bases between. The DNA for the CDR3 is TGTGCCAGCAGTTTCCTGGACAGCTTGGGCACTGAAGCTTTCTTT. Amino acid sequence: CASSFLDSLGTEAFF.

V and J are TRBV7-3 and TRBJ2-4; D might be TRBD1 (5 bases). Germline values: CDR1 SGHTA, CDR2 FQGTGA. There are 11 residues in the CDR3. V lost 5 bases, J lost 7 bases, and 6 bases lay in between. The CDR3 protein is CASSPGNIQYF. DNA for the CDR3: TGTGCCAGCAGCCCAGGGAACATTCAGTACTTC.

The gene calls are TRBV9 and TRBJ1-1, with unresolved D. V lost 3 bases and J 1 base, leaving 13 bases between the germline ends. Per germline, CDR1 SGDLS and CDR2 YYNGEE. The CDR3 is 15 residues long. CDR3 residues: CASSAGLGKNTEAFF. DNA of the CDR3: TGTGCCAGCAGCGCTGGTCTTGGGAAGAACACTGAAGCTTTCTTT.

The V call is TRBV2, the J call TRBJ2-7; a possible D gene is TRBD2 (5 bases). Trimming took 6 bases from V and 0 from J, leaving 15 bases between them. Germline-derived CDR1 and CDR2 are SNHLY and FYNNEI. The CDR3 sequence is 15 residues long. The CDR3 is CASRVEAVSSYEQYF. The DNA of the CDR3 is TGTGCCAGCAGGGTGGAGGCCGTCAGCTCCTACGAGCAGTACTTC.

V usage is TRBV18 and J usage is TRBJ2-3; 11 nucleotides line up with TRBD2. Unmatched junction bases numbered 14, after V lost 6 bases and J lost 3 bases. The CDR3 loop spans 18 amino acids. Germline loops: CDR1 KGHSH, CDR2 LQKENI. The DNA for the CDR3 is TGTGCCAGCTCTCGTAGTACTAGCGGGAGTTGGTGGACAGATACGCAGTATTTT. It translates to CASSRSTSGSWWTDTQYF.

The chain recombines TRBV29-1 with TRBJ2-7; 7 positions agree with TRBD1. V lost 5 bases, J lost 2 bases, and 15 bases stayed unmatched. This CDR3 contains 16 residues. Germline assignment: CDR1 SQVTM and CDR2 ANQGSEA. In nucleotides, the CDR3 is TGCAGCGTTCTTCAGCTATACCGGGACAGTACCTACGAGCAGTACTTC. This sequence encodes CSVLQLYRDSTYEQYF.

This chain connects TRBV28 to TRBJ2-2; D possibly corresponds to TRBD1 (5 bases). Trimming took 6 bases from V and 5 from J, leaving 10 bases between them. CDR3 length: 13 amino acids. Looked up from germline, CDR1 is MDHEN and CDR2 is SYDVKM. The CDR3 DNA is TGTGCCAGCAGACCGACAGAAACCGGGGAGCTGTTTTTT. Amino acid sequence: CASRPTETGELFF.

V gene TRBV12-5 combines with J gene TRBJ1-2; D is undetermined. V was trimmed by 6 bases and J by 13 bases, leaving 18 bases between them. The CDR3 contains 12 residues. The germline V gene has CDR1 LGHNT and CDR2 FRNRAP. The CDR3 DNA reads as TGTGCTAGTGGACCTTCCCTGATTGGCAGCACCTTC. This translates into CASGPSLIGSTF.

This clone showed up just a few times. The chain employs TRBV2 and TRBJ2-7; 8 bases line up with TRBD1. Germline V gene sequence: CDR1 SNHLY, CDR2 FYNNEI. The CDR3 runs 14 residues. The ends lost 5 bases at V and 2 bases at J; junction bases unmatched: 5. CDR3 sequence (DNA): TGTGCCAGCAGTCCCGGGACAGGCCCCTACGAGCAGTACTTC. Protein sequence: CASSPGTGPYEQYF.

This chain links TRBV5-1 with TRBJ2-1, with a possible D match to TRBD2 (5 bases). This CDR3 is 16 amino acids long. With 4 bases removed from V and 0 bases from J, the gap between germline ends came to 14 bases. Looked up from germline, CDR1 is SGHRS and CDR2 is YFSETQ. CDR3 protein: CASSPSGLSSYNEQFF. CDR3 bases: TGCGCCAGCAGCCCCAGCGGTCTTAGCTCCTACAATGAGCAGTTCTTC.

The chain combines TRBV15 with TRBJ2-3; D might be TRBD1 (6 bases). The CDR3 is 16 amino acids. Trimming took off 0 bases at V and 4 bases at J, with 14 bases between the two ends. Per germline, CDR1 LNHNV and CDR2 YYDKDF (reference sequence). As DNA, the CDR3 is TGTGCCACCAGCAGAGATCGAACAGGGCCACCAGATACGCAGTATTTT. Protein sequence: CATSRDRTGPPDTQYF. Full variable domain (remainder filled in from reference TRBV15 and TRBJ2-3): DAMVIQNPRYQVTQFGKPVTLSCSQTLNHNVMYWYQQKSSQAPKLLFHYYDKDFNNEADTPDNFQSRRPNTSFCFLDIRSPGLGDTAMYLCATSRDRTGPPDTQYFGPGTRLTVL.